This entry is about one T cell receptor (beta chain). These data belong to a study of blood T cell repertoires in COVID-19. Whole-study context: COVID-19 samples from acute and convalescent phases originated in the United States, Italy and Spain. Sources were T cells, B-cell-depleted T cells, or PBMCs; the material itself was cDNA or gDNA.

Study processing details: Amplifying reference gene primers gave estimates of nucleated cell counts. Using immunoSEQ multiplex PCR, the repertoire was profiled, and TCRdb retains in-frame clones only, with some absent. V and J calls and clone size are copied from that table; D and trimming were computed from the DNA. The sample lists roughly 220,000 clones, approximately 81% occurring once. Germline-derived CDR1 and CDR2 are SNHLY and FYNNEI. The CDR3 has 14 residues. V was shortened by 6 bases and J by 1 base, with 12 bases between the two germline ends. The sample consisted of peripheral blood. The clonotype comes from a middle-aged man who had recovered from COVID-19. V is TRBV2 and J is TRBJ1-1, with D unclear. CDR3: CASRAGMPNTEAFF. CDR3 nucleotides: TGTGCCAGCAGGGCCGGGATGCCGAACACTGAAGCTTTCTTT.